This T cell receptor beta chain was recovered during a study of blood T cells in healthy people across ages. The second PCR ran about 7 to 12 cycles with a sample-barcoded 5' primer and J-beta primers. TCRdb re-analysed the 5' RACE reads in MiXCR, keeping a single row per CDR3 protein. The table records some 850,000 distinct CDR3 sequences, more than 25% of them present only once. The V and J ends lost 0 bases and 5 bases, in that order; junction bases with no gene match: 7. This CDR3 is 16 amino acids long. Germline CDR1 LGHNA, CDR2 YNFKEQ. This clonotype was counted a single time. These same data were also listed under a study on T cells of mothers and their children.

This sequence was found in a boy aged 10-17 years in good health. V gene TRBV4-2 combines with J gene TRBJ2-3; 8 bases align to TRBD2. The material sequenced was blood. Here the CDR3 reads CASSQDGGEWVDTQYF. The CDR3 nucleotides read TGTGCCAGCAGCCAAGACGGGGGGGAGTGGGTAGATACGCAGTATTTT.